One and the same sample provided the 32 T cell receptor beta chains below, sequenced in a study of shared clonotypes between healthy human individuals. Assay used: immunoSEQ multiplex PCR; TCRdb lists only in-frame clones, some missing. The repertoire holds more than 1,200,000 clones, with just under 99% as singletons. What was sequenced was naive CD4+ T cells sorted from blood. Sample subset: CD45RA+ positively selected. These receptors were collected from a man aged 25-45 years in good health.

This sequence joins TRBV18 and TRBJ2-1, with D perhaps TRBD2 (6 bases). CDR3 length: 16 amino acids. Trimming removed 0 bases from V and 7 bases from J, with 16 bases in between. Looked up from germline, CDR1 is KGHSH and CDR2 is LQKENI. The CDR3 nucleotides are TGTGCCAGCTCACCACCGGGGGGAGGATCGAGTAATGAGCAGTTCTTC. Translating it yields CASSPPGGGSSNEQFF.

The CDR3 sequence: CASSLARGTSGSRAYEQYF. Here the CDR3 DNA reads TGTGCCAGCAGCTTAGCGAGGGGGACTAGCGGGAGTAGGGCCTACGAGCAGTACTTC. The V and J genes are TRBV7-6 and TRBJ2-7; 14 bases fit TRBD2. J gave up 2 bases and V 0 bases, and 9 bases lay outside the gene matches. Per germline, CDR1 SGHVS and CDR2 FNYEAQ. There are 19 residues in the CDR3. Complete variable domain (other parts from reference TRBV7-6 and TRBJ2-7): GAGVSQSPRYKVTKRGQDVALRCDPISGHVSLYWYRQALGQGPEFLTYFNYEAQQDKSGLPNDRFSAERPEGSISTLTIQRTEQRDSAMYRCASSLARGTSGSRAYEQYFGPGTRLTVT.

This clone was seen just once. The junction departs from the called germline gene at one end, perhaps through a read error. The chain couples TRBV7-7 to TRBJ2-2; D is ambiguous. Per germline, CDR1 SSHAT and CDR2 FNYEAQ (reference sequence). The CDR3 consists of 15 residues. CDR3 coding DNA: TGTGCTAGCAGCTTAGTGGCTAGTGCCACCGGGGAGCTGTTTTTT. Translating it yields CASSLVASATGELFF.

The chain carries TRBV5-4 and TRBJ2-2; D unclear. CDR3 length: 12 residues. Germline V CDR1 and CDR2: SGHNT, YYREEE (reference sequence). V lost 3 bases to trimming and J lost 7 bases, with 7 bases between them. The CDR3 region is CASSSAGGELFF. CDR3 nucleotides: TGTGCCAGCAGCTCAGCCGGCGGGGAGCTGTTTTTT.

V usage is TRBV27 and J usage is TRBJ2-1; 9 bases match TRBD1. V was pared by 9 bases and J by 9 bases, with 12 bases of the junction left unmatched. This CDR3 is 14 amino acids long. Germline V gives CDR1 MNHEY, CDR2 SMNVEV (reference sequence). The CDR3 loop is CASTLTGGDGEQFF. The CDR3 coding sequence is TGTGCCAGTACATTGACAGGGGGGGACGGTGAGCAGTTCTTC.

V usage is TRBV19 and J usage is TRBJ1-4, with TRBD1 as a possible D gene (6 bases). This CDR3 has 15 residues. In germline, CDR1 is LNHDA, CDR2 SQIVND (reference sequence). V was clipped by 6 bases and J by 3 bases, with 14 bases between them. The CDR3 bases are TGTGCCAGTAGGCAAGGGGGGCAGGCTAATGAAAAACTGTTTTTT. Encoded protein: CASRQGGQANEKLFF.

The chain links TRBV10-3 to TRBJ1-1; 8 nucleotides align to TRBD1. Germline V gene data show CDR1 as ENHRY and CDR2 as SYGVKD. The J segment lost 1 base and the V segment lost 10 bases, leaving 11 bases of the junction unmatched. The CDR3 is 15 amino acids. The DNA of the CDR3 is TGTGCCACCTCCTCAGGGGGCGCGGAGAACACTGAAGCTTTCTTT. It encodes CATSSGGAENTEAFF.

In the case of this clone: This same CDR3 is encoded by further DNA sequences in the sample. This sequence joins TRBV15 and TRBJ2-7, with D hard to call. The CDR3 sequence is 13 residues long. In germline, CDR1 is LNHNV, CDR2 YYDKDF (reference sequence). V was pared by 3 bases and J by 2 bases, with 8 bases between. The CDR3 DNA sequence: TGTGCCACCAGCAGGGATCCAGCCTACGAGCAGTACTTC. It yields the protein CATSRDPAYEQYF.

The V call is TRBV5-5, the J call TRBJ1-1; D is possibly TRBD1 (6 bases). This CDR3 region has 14 residues. From germline, CDR1 is SGHKS and CDR2 YYEKEE (reference sequence). V was clipped by 4 bases and J by 1 base, with 11 bases between them. The CDR3 nucleotides are TGTGCCAGCAGCCTCAGGACAGAGAACACTGAAGCTTTCTTT. It encodes CASSLRTENTEAFF.

The J gene is TRBJ2-2, the V gene TRBV28, with 15 positions matching TRBD2. This CDR3 is 16 amino acids long. The germline CDR1 and CDR2 sequences are MDHEN and SYDVKM. V was clipped by 3 bases and J by 5 bases; unmatched bases: 1. CDR3 sequence reads: CASSLGLAGGTGELFF. For the CDR3, the DNA is TGTGCCAGCAGTTTGGGACTAGCGGGAGGAACCGGGGAGCTGTTTTTT. Looking up the rest from reference TRBV28 and TRBJ2-2 gives the full variable domain: DVKVTQSSRYLVKRTGEKVFLECVQDMDHENMFWYRQDPGLGLRLIYFSYDVKMKEKGDIPEGYSVSREKKERFSLILESASTNQTSMYLCASSLGLAGGTGELFFGEGSRLTVL.

J is TRBJ2-7 and V is TRBV5-1; no firm D call. The CDR3 sequence is 12 residues long. V was pared by 1 base and J by 5 bases, with 7 bases between. Germline V CDR1 and CDR2: SGHRS, YFSETQ. CDR3 in amino acids: CASSLIADEQYF. The CDR3 DNA reads TGCGCCAGCAGCTTGATTGCTGACGAGCAGTACTTC.

The rearrangement joins TRBV15 to TRBJ1-2; 9 nucleotides agree with TRBD1. Germline V gives CDR1 LNHNV, CDR2 YYDKDF (reference sequence). The ends lost 5 bases at V and 8 bases at J; junction bases unmatched: 6. The CDR3 contains 13 residues. For the CDR3, the DNA is TGTGCCACCAGCGGGCGGGACAGGGACGGCTACACCTTC. The encoded protein is CATSGRDRDGYTF. Complete variable domain (other parts from reference TRBV15 and TRBJ1-2): DAMVIQNPRYQVTQFGKPVTLSCSQTLNHNVMYWYQQKSSQAPKLLFHYYDKDFNNEADTPDNFQSRRPNTSFCFLDIRSPGLGDTAMYLCATSGRDRDGYTFGSGTRLTVV.

J is TRBJ2-5 and V is TRBV5-1; TRBD1 might be the D (5 bases). In germline, CDR1 is SGHRS, CDR2 YFSETQ. V shed 2 bases and J shed 5 bases, with 19 bases lying between them. The CDR3 spans 16 residues. The CDR3 DNA is TGCGCCAGCAGCTTTTCCCTCGGCTCAGGGTTCGAGACCCAGTACTTC. Amino acid sequence: CASSFSLGSGFETQYF.

The CDR3 region has the DNA TGCGCCAGCAGCTTGCCGGGCCCGCGGGATGAGCAGTTCTTC. Amino acid sequence: CASSLPGPRDEQFF. V usage is TRBV5-1 and J usage is TRBJ2-1, with a possible D match to TRBD2 (5 bases). The CDR3 has 14 residues. CDR1 is SGHRS, CDR2 YFSETQ, per germline. V gave up 1 base and J gave up 8 bases, with 13 bases separating them.

The V call is TRBV28, the J call TRBJ2-5; D gene unclear. The V end lost 3 bases, the J end lost 2 bases, and 10 bases lay between the germline ends. The CDR3 runs to 14 residues. Germline V gene lookup returns CDR1 MDHEN and CDR2 SYDVKM. The CDR3 nucleotides read TGTGCCAGCAGTTTTATGGACGGGCAAGAGACCCAGTACTTC. Translating it yields CASSFMDGQETQYF.

The rearrangement links TRBV7-6 to TRBJ1-5; no definite D call. The V end lost 3 bases, the J end lost 3 bases, and 12 bases lay between the germline ends. The CDR3 extends over 15 amino acids. CDR1 and CDR2 from the germline V gene are SGHVS and FNYEAQ. The CDR3: CASSLEAGVNQPQHF. In DNA, the CDR3 is TGTGCCAGCAGCTTGGAGGCCGGGGTCAATCAGCCCCAGCATTTT.

The CDR3 bases are TGTGCCAGCAGGGGGACACCGAACACTGAAGCTTTCTTT. This encodes CASRGTPNTEAFF. The chain recombines TRBV5-4 with TRBJ1-1, with TRBD1 as a possible D gene (6 bases). The CDR3 is made up of 13 amino acids. Germline assignment: CDR1 SGHNT and CDR2 YYREEE (reference sequence). V was cut by 5 bases and J by 1 base, with 9 bases left in between.

This chain joins TRBV30 and TRBJ2-1; 8 bases align to TRBD2. The CDR3 runs 14 residues. Germline CDR1 reads GTSNPN; CDR2 reads SVGIG (reference sequence). Germline trimming cut 4 bases from V and 4 bases from J; bases unmatched to any gene: 6. The CDR3 DNA follows: TGTGCCTGGATTGAGCGGGAGAGGTACAATGAGCAGTTCTTC. Protein product: CAWIERERYNEQFF.

CDR3 coding DNA: TGCAGCTTCGCAAGAACCCTGGGGGGTAATGAAAAACTGTTTTTT. Translated, it gives CSFARTLGGNEKLFF. V and J are TRBV29-1 and TRBJ1-4, with TRBD1 as a possible D gene (5 bases). V lost 8 bases, J lost 4 bases, and 20 bases lay in between. This CDR3 contains 15 residues. Germline-derived CDR1 and CDR2 are SQVTM and ANQGSEA.

CDR3 sequence (DNA): TGTGCCAGCAGGCTAGTGGGGGGCGAGCAGTACTTC. This encodes CASRLVGGEQYF. V is TRBV2 and J is TRBJ2-7, with a tentative D call TRBD2 (6 bases). Germline CDR1 SNHLY, CDR2 FYNNEI. V was clipped by 6 bases and J by 6 bases, with 12 bases between them. The length of the CDR3 is 12 residues.

Note on this clone: The sample has other DNA sequences that encode this CDR3 too. The chain carries TRBV9 and TRBJ2-6; D is unclear. The CDR3 is 14 residues long. V was cut by 0 bases and J by 2 bases, with 3 bases left in between. From germline, CDR1 is SGDLS and CDR2 YYNGEE. The DNA of the CDR3 is TGTGCCAGCAGCGTAGTAGCTGGGGCCAACGTCCTGACTTTC. Its translation: CASSVVAGANVLTF.

The J gene is TRBJ2-1, the V gene TRBV5-1; 7 bases line up with TRBD1. This CDR3 contains 15 residues. The ends lost 0 bases at V and 2 bases at J; junction bases unmatched: 2. Looked up from germline, CDR1 is SGHRS and CDR2 is YFSETQ. The CDR3 DNA is TGCGCCAGCAGCTTGGATCAGGGGGCCTACAATGAGCAGTTCTTC. This codes for CASSLDQGAYNEQFF.

The chain employs TRBV10-3 and TRBJ2-5; 8 positions agree with TRBD2. CDR3 length: 14 residues. With 11 bases clipped from V and 5 bases from J, the junction kept 13 bases outside the gene matches. The germline V gene encodes CDR1 ENHRY and CDR2 SYGVKD. The CDR3: CAVHPGGTPETQYF. CDR3 DNA sequence: TGTGCCGTCCACCCGGGGGGGACCCCGGAGACCCAGTACTTC.

This chain links TRBV30 with TRBJ2-1; a weak D match, TRBD2 (5 bases). Germline V gene sequence: CDR1 GTSNPN, CDR2 SVGIG (reference sequence). The CDR3 runs to 16 residues. Trimming pared 4 bases from V and 0 bases from J, leaving 16 bases between. In DNA form, the CDR3 reads TGTGCCTGGATCCGACCGGGAATCTCCTCCTACAATGAGCAGTTCTTC. This translates into CAWIRPGISSYNEQFF.

This chain joins TRBV27 and TRBJ1-4, with D unclear. Germline lookup yields CDR1 MNHEY and CDR2 SMNVEV (reference sequence). Trimming removed 5 bases from V and 0 bases from J, with 10 bases in between. This CDR3 spans 15 amino acids. Here the CDR3 reads CASSLVGATNEKLFF. In DNA, the CDR3 is TGTGCCAGCAGTCTGGTGGGAGCAACTAATGAAAAACTGTTTTTT.

The chain links TRBV28 to TRBJ1-2, with a possible D match to TRBD1 (5 bases). Germline CDR1 is MDHEN and CDR2 is SYDVKM. The germline V and J ends were trimmed by 6 bases and 8 bases, with 22 bases remaining between them. CDR3 size: 15 residues. The CDR3 region has the DNA TGTGCCAGCAGCCCCTGGAGCAGGGATTATTGGGGCTACACCTTC. Amino acids: CASSPWSRDYWGYTF.

V and J are TRBV10-2 and TRBJ2-1, with 14 nucleotides matching TRBD2. The CDR3 spans 15 residues. With 10 bases clipped from V and 9 bases from J, the junction kept 11 bases outside the gene matches. CDR1 WSHSY and CDR2 SAAADI come from the germline V gene. CDR3 loop: CATTPGLAGEGEQFF. CDR3 DNA sequence: TGCGCCACCACCCCGGGACTAGCGGGAGAGGGTGAGCAGTTCTTC.

The V gene is TRBV19, the J gene TRBJ2-3; D perhaps matches TRBD2 (5 bases). CDR1 LNHDA and CDR2 SQIVND come from the germline V gene (reference sequence). Deletions cut 1 base from V and 2 bases from J, with 7 bases between. The CDR3 extends over 14 amino acids. The DNA for the CDR3 is TGTGCCAGTAGTATAGGGGGAGCCACAGATACGCAGTATTTT. Amino acid sequence: CASSIGGATDTQYF.

In regard to this clone: Within the sample, other DNA sequences also encode this same CDR3. The chain joins TRBV11-2 to TRBJ2-7, with D possibly matching TRBD1 (6 bases). The CDR3 is made up of 14 amino acids. Germline assignment: CDR1 SGHAT and CDR2 FQNNGV. Trimming pared 0 bases from V and 0 bases from J, leaving 6 bases between. Written as DNA, the CDR3 is TGTGCCAGCAGCTTAGAACAGGGCTCCTACGAGCAGTACTTC. Its protein is CASSLEQGSYEQYF.

The gene calls are TRBV5-1 and TRBJ2-7; 9 bases are a match to TRBD1. Losses at the gene ends were 7 bases for V and 0 bases for J; bases not matched to a gene: 8. Germline V CDR1 and CDR2: SGHRS, YFSETQ. This CDR3 has 15 residues. The CDR3 DNA follows: TGCGCCAGCGGACCTCCGGGACAGGGCTCCTACGAGCAGTACTTC. It is translated as CASGPPGQGSYEQYF.

This clone was seen just once. The chain recombines TRBV25-1 with TRBJ2-7; D perhaps matches TRBD1 (6 bases). CDR3 length: 15 amino acids. The V gene's germline CDR1 is MGHDK and CDR2 SYGVNS. The V end was cut by 4 bases, the J end by 4 bases, with 17 bases between. CDR3 nucleotides: TGTGCCAGCAGTGCTTCTAGGGGCAGGGGATACGAGCAGTACTTC. Encoded protein: CASSASRGRGYEQYF.

The V gene is TRBV4-1, the J gene TRBJ2-7; D possibly corresponds to TRBD1 (6 bases). Germline V lookup: CDR1 MGHRA, CDR2 YSYEKL. The CDR3 sequence is 15 residues long. Trimming pared 5 bases from V and 2 bases from J, leaving 16 bases between. DNA of the CDR3: TGCGCCAGCAGCAGCAGGGGCCCGGTTGCCTACGAGCAGTACTTC. Protein product: CASSSRGPVAYEQYF.